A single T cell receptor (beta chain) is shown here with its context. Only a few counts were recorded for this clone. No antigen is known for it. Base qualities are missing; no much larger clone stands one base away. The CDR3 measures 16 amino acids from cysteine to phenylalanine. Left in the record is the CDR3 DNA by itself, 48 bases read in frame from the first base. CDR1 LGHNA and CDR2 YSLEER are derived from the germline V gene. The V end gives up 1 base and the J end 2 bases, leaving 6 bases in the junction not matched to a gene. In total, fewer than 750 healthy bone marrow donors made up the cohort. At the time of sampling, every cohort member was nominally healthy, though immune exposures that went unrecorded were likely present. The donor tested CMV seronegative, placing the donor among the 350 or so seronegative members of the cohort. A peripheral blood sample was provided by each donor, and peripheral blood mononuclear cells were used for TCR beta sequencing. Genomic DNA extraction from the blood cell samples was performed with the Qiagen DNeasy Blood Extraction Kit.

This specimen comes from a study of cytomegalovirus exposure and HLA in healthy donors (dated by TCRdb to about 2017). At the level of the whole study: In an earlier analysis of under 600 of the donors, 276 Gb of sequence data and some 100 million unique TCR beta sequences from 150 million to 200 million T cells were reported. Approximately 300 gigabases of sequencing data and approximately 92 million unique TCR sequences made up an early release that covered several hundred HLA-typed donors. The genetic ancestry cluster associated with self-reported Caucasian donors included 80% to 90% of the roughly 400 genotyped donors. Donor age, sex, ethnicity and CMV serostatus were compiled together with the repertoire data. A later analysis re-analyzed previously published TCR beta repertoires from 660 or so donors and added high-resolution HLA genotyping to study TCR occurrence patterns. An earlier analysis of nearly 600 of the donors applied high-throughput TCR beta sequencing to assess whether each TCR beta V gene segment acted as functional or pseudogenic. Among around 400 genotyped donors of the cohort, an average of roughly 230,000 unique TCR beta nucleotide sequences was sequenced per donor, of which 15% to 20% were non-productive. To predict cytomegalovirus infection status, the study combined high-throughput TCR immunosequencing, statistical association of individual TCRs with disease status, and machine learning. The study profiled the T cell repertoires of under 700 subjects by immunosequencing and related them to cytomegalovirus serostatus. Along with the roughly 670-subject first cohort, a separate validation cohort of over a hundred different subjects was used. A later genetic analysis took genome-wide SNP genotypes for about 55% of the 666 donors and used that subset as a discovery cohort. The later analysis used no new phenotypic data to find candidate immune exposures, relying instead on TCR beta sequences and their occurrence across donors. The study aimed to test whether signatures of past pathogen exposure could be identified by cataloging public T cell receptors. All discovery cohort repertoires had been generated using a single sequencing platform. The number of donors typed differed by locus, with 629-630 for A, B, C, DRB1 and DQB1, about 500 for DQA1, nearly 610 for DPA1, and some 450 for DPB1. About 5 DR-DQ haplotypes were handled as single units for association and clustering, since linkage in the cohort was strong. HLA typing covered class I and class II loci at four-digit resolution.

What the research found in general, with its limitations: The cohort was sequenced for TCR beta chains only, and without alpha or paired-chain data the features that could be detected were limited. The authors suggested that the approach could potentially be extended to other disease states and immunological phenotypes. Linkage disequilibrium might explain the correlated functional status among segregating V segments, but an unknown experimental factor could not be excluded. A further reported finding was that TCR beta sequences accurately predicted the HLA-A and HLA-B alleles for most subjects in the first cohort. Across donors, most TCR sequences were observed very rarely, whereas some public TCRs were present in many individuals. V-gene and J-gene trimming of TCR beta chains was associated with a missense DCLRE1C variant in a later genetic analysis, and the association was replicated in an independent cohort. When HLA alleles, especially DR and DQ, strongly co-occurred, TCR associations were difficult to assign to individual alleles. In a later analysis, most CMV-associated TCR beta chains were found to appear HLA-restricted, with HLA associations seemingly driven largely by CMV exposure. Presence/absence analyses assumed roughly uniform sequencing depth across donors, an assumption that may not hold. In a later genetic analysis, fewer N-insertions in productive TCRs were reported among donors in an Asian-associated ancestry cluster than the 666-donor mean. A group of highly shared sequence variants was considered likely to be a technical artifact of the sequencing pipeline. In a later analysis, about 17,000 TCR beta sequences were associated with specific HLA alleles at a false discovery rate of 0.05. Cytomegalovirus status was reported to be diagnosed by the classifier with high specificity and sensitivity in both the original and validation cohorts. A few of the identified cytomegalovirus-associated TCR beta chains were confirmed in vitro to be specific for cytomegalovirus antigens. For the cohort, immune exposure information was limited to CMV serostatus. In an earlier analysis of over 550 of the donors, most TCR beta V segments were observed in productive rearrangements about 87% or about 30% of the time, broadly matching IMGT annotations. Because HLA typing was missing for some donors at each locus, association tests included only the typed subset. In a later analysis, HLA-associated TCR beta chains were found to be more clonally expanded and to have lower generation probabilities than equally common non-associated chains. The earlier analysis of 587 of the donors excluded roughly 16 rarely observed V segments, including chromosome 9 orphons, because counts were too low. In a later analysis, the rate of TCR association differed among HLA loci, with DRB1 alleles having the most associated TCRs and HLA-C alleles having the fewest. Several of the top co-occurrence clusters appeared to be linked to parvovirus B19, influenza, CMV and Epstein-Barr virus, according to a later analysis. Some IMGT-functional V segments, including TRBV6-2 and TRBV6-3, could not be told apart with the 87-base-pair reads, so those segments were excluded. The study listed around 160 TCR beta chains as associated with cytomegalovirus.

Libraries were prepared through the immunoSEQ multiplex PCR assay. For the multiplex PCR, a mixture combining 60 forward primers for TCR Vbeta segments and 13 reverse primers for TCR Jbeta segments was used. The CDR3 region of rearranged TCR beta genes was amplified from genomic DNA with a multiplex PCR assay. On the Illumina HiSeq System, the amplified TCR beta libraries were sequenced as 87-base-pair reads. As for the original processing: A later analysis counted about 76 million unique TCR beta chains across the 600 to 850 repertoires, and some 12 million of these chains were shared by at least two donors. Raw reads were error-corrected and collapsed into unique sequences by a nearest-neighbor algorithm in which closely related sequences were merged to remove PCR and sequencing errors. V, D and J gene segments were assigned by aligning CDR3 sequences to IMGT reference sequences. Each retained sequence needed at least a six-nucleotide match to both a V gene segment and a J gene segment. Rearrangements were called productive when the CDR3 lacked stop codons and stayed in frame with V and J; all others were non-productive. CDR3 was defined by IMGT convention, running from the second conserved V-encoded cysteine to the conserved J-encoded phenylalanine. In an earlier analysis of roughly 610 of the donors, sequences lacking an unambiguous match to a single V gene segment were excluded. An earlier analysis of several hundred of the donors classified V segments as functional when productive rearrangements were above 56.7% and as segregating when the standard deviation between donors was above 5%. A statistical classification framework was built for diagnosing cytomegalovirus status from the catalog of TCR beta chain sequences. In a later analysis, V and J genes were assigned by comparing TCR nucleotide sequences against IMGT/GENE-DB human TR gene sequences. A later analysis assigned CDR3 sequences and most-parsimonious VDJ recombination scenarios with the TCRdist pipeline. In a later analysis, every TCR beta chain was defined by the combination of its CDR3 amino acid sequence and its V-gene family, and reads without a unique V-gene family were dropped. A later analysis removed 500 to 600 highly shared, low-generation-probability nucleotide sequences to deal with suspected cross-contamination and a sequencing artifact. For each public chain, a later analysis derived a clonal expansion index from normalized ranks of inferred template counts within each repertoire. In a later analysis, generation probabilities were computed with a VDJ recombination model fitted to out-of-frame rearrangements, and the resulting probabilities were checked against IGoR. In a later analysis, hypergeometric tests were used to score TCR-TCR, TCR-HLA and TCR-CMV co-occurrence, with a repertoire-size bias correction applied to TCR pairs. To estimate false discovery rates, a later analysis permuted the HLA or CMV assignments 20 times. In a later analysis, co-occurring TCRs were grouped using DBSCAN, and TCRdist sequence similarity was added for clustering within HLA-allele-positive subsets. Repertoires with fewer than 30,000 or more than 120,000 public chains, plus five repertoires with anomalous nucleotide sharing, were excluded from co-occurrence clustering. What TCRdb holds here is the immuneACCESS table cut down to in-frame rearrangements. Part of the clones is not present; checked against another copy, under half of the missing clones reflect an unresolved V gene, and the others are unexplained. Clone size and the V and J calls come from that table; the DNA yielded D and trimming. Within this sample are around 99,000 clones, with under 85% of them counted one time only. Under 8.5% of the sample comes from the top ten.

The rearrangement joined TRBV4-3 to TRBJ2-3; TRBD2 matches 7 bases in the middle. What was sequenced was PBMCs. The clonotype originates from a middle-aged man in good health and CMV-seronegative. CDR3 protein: CASSQVASGPTDTQYF. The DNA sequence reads TGCGCCAGCAGCCAAGTGGCTAGCGGACCCACAGATACGCAGTATTTT.